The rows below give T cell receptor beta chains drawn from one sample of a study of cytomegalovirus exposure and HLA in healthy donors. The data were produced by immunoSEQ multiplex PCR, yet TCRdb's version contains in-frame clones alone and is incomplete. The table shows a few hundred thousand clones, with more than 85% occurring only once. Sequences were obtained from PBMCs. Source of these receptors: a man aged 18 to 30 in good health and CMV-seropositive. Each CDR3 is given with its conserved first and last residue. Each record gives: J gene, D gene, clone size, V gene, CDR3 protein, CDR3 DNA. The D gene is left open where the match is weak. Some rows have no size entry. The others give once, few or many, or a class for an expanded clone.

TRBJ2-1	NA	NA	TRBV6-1	CASSERTDNEQFF	TGTGCCAGCAGTGAAAGGACCGACAATGAGCAGTTCTTC
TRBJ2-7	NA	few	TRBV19	CASSTGSYEQYF	TGTGCCAGTAGTACAGGTTCCTACGAGCAGTACTTC
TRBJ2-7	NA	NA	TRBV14	CASSGTAFYEQYF	TGTGCCAGCAGCGGGACCGCCTTCTACGAGCAGTACTTC
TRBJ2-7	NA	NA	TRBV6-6	CASSYTRGPVPYEQYF	TGTGCCAGCAGTTACACCAGGGGCCCGGTCCCCTACGAGCAGTACTTC
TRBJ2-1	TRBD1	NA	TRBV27	CASSLLGTGNEQFF	TGTGCCAGCAGTTTATTGGGGACAGGCAATGAGCAGTTCTTC
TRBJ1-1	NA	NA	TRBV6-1	CASSEVWGWSTEAFF	TGTGCCAGCAGTGAAGTGTGGGGCTGGAGCACTGAAGCTTTCTTT
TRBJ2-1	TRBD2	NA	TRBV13	CASSWEGAYNEQFF	TGTGCCAGCAGCTGGGAGGGCGCCTACAATGAGCAGTTCTTC
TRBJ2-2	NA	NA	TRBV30	CAWSAWWGDNTGELFF	TGTGCCTGGAGTGCATGGTGGGGGGACAACACCGGGGAGCTGTTTTTT
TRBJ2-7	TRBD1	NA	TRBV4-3	CASSQGDRVYEQYF	TGCGCCAGCAGCCAAGGGGACAGGGTCTACGAGCAGTACTTC
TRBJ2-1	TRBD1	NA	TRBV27	CASSDAGQGQNEQFF	TGTGCCAGCAGTGATGCGGGACAGGGGCAAAATGAGCAGTTCTTC
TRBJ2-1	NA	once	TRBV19	CASSIAPYNEQFF	TGTGCCAGTAGTATCGCCCCCTACAATGAGCAGTTCTTC
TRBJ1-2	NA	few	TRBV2	CASSEGLGWNYGYTF	TGTGCCAGCAGTGAAGGACTGGGTTGGAACTATGGCTACACCTTC
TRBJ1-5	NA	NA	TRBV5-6	CASSLRGGLNQPQHF	TGTGCCAGCAGCCTTCGGGGGGGTCTCAATCAGCCCCAGCATTTT
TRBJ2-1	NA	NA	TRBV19	CASSIFTGASEDNEQFF	TGTGCCAGTAGTATTTTTACCGGAGCAAGCGAAGACAATGAGCAGTTCTTC
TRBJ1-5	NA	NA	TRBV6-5	CASSPGFYSNQPQHF	TGTGCCAGCAGCCCAGGGTTTTATAGCAATCAGCCCCAGCATTTT
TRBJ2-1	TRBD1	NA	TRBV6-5	CASSYGTVPVNEQFF	TGTGCCAGCAGTTACGGGACAGTGCCCGTCAATGAGCAGTTCTTC
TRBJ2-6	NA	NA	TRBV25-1	CASSELGSGANVLTF	TGTGCCAGCAGTGAATTGGGCTCTGGGGCCAACGTCCTGACTTTC
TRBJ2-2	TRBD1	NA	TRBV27	CASSPGGGELFF	TGTGCCAGCAGTCCAGGGGGCGGGGAGCTGTTTTTT
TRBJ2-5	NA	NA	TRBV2	CASVRERMAETQYF	TGTGCCAGCGTCAGGGAAAGGATGGCGGAGACCCAGTACTTC
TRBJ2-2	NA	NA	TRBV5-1	CASSFEYTGELFF	TGCGCCAGCAGCTTCGAGTACACCGGGGAGCTGTTTTTT
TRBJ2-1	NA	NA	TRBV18	CASSLRGGDEQFF	TGTGCCAGCTCACTCAGGGGAGGCGATGAGCAGTTCTTC
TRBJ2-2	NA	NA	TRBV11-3	CASSLGGTAGELFF	TGTGCCAGCAGCTTAGGCGGGACGGCCGGGGAGCTGTTTTTT
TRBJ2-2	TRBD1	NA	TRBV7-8	CASSLTTGLTGELFF	TGTGCCAGCAGCTTAACGACAGGGCTTACCGGGGAGCTGTTTTTT
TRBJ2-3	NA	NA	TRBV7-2	CASTLPSTDTQYF	TGTGCCAGCACCTTACCGAGCACAGATACGCAGTATTTT
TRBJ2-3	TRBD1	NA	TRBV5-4	CASSNRQGASDTQYF	TGTGCCAGCAGCAACCGACAGGGGGCGTCAGATACGCAGTATTTT
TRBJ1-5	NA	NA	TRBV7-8	CASSFLGAGGNQPQHF	TGTGCCAGCAGCTTTTTGGGAGCCGGAGGCAATCAGCCCCAGCATTTT
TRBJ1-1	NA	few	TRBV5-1	CASSLAGGVAEAFF	TGCGCCAGCAGCTTGGCGGGTGGGGTAGCTGAAGCTTTCTTT
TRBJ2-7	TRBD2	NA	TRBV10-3	CAISAPGLSLHF	TGTGCCATCAGCGCACCGGGACTAAGCCTACACTTC
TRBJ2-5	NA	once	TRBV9	CARFTGETQYF	TGTGCCAGGTTTACGGGAGAGACCCAGTACTTC
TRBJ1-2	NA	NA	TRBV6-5	CASSYGGNYGYTF	TGTGCCAGCAGTTATGGGGGGAACTATGGCTACACCTTC
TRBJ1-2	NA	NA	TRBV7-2	CASSLAIGNYGYTF	TGTGCCAGCAGCTTAGCGATCGGAAACTATGGCTACACCTTC
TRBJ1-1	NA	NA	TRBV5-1	CASSLPGGAEAFF	TGCGCCAGCAGCTTACCCGGGGGCGCTGAAGCTTTCTTT
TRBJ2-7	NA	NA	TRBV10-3	CATADRIYEQYF	TGTGCCACCGCCGACAGGATTTACGAGCAGTACTTC
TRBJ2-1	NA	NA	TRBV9	CASSSLDHEQFF	TGTGCCAGCAGCTCCCTAGACCATGAGCAGTTCTTC
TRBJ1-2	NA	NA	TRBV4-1	CASSLGRGVDGYTF	TGCGCCAGCAGCCTTGGGCGGGGGGTGGATGGCTACACCTTC
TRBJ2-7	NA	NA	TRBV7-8	CASTLRDNPYEQYF	TGTGCCAGCACCCTCAGGGACAACCCCTACGAGCAGTACTTC
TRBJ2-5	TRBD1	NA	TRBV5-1	CASSRSPTGNQETQYF	TGCGCCAGCAGCAGAAGCCCGACAGGGAATCAAGAGACCCAGTACTTC
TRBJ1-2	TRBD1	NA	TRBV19	CASSNTGGVGYGYTF	TGTGCCAGTAGTAATACAGGGGGCGTTGGCTATGGCTACACCTTC
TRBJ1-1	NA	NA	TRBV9	CASSVASSGREAFF	TGTGCCAGCAGCGTAGCGTCGTCAGGTAGGGAAGCTTTCTTT
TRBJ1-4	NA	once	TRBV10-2	CASTVGQPNEKLFF	TGCGCCAGCACAGTTGGGCAGCCCAATGAAAAACTGTTTTTT
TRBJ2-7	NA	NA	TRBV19	CASSIGAGTAYEQYF	TGTGCCAGTAGTATAGGGGCAGGGACCGCCTACGAGCAGTACTTC
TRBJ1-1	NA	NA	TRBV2	CASRGTRNTEAFF	TGTGCCAGCAGAGGCACTCGGAACACTGAAGCTTTCTTT
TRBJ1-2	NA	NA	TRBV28	CASSLEGYGYTF	TGTGCCAGCAGTTTAGAGGGATATGGCTACACCTTC
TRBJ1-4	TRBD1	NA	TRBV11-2	CASSLGGTATNEKLFF	TGTGCCAGCAGCTTAGGCGGGACAGCAACTAATGAAAAACTGTTTTTT
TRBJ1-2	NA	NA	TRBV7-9	CASSAGPQGNYGYTF	TGTGCCAGCAGCGCCGGACCCCAGGGGAACTATGGCTACACCTTC
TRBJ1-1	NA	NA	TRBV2	CASTRGGNTEAFF	TGTGCCAGCACCAGGGGTGGCAACACTGAAGCTTTCTTT
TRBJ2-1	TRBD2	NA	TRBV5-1	CASSPTSGRSNEQFF	TGCGCCAGCAGCCCGACTAGCGGGAGGAGCAATGAGCAGTTCTTC
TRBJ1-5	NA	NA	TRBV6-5	CASSYSGAREQPQHF	TGTGCCAGCAGTTACTCCGGGGCGAGGGAACAGCCCCAGCATTTT
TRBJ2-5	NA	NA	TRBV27	CASQGLEETQYF	TGTGCCAGCCAGGGCCTCGAAGAGACCCAGTACTTC
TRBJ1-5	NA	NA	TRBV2	CASSEGRSGQPQHF	TGTGCCAGCAGTGAAGGTCGGTCAGGTCAGCCCCAGCATTTT
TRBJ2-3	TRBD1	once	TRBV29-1	CSVVWGTVPDTQYF	TGCAGCGTTGTTTGGGGGACAGTTCCCGATACGCAGTATTTT
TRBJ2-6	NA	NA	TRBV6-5	CASSPPGSGANVLTF	TGTGCCAGCAGCCCCCCAGGCTCTGGGGCCAACGTCCTGACTTTC
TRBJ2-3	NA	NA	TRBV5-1	CASSLRRVKDTQYF	TGCGCCAGCAGCTTACGCAGGGTCAAAGATACGCAGTATTTT